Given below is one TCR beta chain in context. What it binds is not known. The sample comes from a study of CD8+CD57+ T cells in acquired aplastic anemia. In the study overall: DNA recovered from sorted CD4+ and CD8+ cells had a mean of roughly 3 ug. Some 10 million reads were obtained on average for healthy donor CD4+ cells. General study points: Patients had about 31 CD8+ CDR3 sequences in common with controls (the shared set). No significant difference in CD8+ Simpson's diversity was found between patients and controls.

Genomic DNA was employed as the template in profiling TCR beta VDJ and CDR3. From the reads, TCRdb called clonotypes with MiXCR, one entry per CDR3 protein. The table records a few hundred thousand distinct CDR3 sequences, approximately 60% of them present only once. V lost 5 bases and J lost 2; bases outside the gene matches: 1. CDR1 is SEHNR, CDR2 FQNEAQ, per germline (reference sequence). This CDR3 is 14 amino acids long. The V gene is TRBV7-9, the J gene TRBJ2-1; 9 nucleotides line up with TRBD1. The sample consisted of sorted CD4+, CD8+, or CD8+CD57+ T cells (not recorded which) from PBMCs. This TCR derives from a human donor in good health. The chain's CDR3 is CASSRTGAYNEQFF. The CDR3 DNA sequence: TGTGCCAGCAGCCGGACAGGGGCCTACAATGAGCAGTTCTTC.